The TCR beta chain under discussion was sequenced for a study of PD-1 blockade in classical Hodgkin lymphoma. Looking at the study overall: Patients had nivolumab dosed at 3 mg/kg, delivered intravenously every 2 weeks.

This table comes from immunoSEQ multiplex PCR, and its TCRdb copy is limited to in-frame clones, with some not included. The sample lists about 11,000 clones, more than 75% occurring once. On this clone itself: The antigen is not known.

This CDR3 is built from 12 residues. CDR1 GTSNPN and CDR2 SVGIG come from the germline V gene (reference sequence). V was shortened by 5 bases and J by 5 bases, with 10 bases between the two germline ends. Every patient relapsed after autologous stem cell transplantation, and brentuximab vedotin exposure varied. Notes on the study in general: Newly diagnosed patients had baseline TCR diversity that was reportedly lower than that of healthy donors. Before treatment, complete responders showed about the same diversity as newly diagnosed patients.

The rearrangement links TRBV30 to TRBJ2-1; D possibly corresponds to TRBD2 (6 bases). Sequenced here: peripheral blood mononuclear cells (PBMCs), sampled at baseline. The sequence derives from a human donor with classical Hodgkin lymphoma. CDR3 in amino acids: CAWGGRHNEQFF. DNA for the CDR3: TGTGCCTGGGGGGGGAGACACAATGAGCAGTTCTTC.